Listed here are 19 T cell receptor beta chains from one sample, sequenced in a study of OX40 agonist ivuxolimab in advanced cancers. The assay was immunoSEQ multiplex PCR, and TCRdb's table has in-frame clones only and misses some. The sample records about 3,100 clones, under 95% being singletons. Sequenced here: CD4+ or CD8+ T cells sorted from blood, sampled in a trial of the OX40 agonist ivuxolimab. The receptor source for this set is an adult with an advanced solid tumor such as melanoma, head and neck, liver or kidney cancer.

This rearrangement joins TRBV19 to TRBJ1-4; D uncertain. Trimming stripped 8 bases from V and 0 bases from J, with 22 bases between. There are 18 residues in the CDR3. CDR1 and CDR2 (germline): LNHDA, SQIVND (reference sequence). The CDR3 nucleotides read TGTGCCAGTTCCTTATCCGGGCTAACCCCCGCAACTAATGAAAAACTGTTTTTT. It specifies CASSLSGLTPATNEKLFF.

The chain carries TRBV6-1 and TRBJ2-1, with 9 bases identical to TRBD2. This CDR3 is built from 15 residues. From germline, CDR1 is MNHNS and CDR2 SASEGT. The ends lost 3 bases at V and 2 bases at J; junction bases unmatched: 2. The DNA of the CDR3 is TGTGCCAGCAGTGATGTAGCGGGGGCCTACAATGAGCAGTTCTTC. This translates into CASSDVAGAYNEQFF.

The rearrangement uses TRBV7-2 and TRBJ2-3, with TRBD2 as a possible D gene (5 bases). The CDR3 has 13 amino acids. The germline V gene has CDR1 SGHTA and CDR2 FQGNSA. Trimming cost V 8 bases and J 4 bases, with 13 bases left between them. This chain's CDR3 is CASGLLVPDTQYF. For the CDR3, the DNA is TGTGCCAGCGGGTTACTAGTTCCAGATACGCAGTATTTT.

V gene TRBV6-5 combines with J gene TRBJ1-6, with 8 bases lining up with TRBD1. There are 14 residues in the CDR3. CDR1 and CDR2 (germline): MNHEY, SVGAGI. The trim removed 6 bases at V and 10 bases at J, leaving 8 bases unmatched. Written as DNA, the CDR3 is TGTGCCAGCAGCCTGGACAGGGTCGAATCACCCCTCCACTTT. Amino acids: CASSLDRVESPLHF.

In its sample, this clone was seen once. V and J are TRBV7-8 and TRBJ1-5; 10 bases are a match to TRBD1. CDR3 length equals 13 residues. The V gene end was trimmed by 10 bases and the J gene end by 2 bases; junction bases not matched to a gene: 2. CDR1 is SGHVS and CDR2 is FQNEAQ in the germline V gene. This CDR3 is CATGTGGNQPQHF. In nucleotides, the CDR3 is TGTGCCACAGGGACAGGGGGCAATCAGCCCCAGCATTTT.

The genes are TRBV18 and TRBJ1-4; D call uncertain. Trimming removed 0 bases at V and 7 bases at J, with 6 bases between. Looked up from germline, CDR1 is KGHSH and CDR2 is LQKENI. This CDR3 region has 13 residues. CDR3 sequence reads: CASSPPKGEKLFF. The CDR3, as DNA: TGTGCCAGCTCACCACCCAAAGGTGAAAAACTGTTTTTT.

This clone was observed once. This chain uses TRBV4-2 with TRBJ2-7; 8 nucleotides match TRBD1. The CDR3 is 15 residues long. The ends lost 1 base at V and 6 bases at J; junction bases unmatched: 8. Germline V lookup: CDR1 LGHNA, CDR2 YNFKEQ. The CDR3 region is CASSQGRGRGREQYF. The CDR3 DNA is TGTGCCAGCAGCCAAGGAAGAGGCAGGGGGCGCGAGCAGTACTTC.

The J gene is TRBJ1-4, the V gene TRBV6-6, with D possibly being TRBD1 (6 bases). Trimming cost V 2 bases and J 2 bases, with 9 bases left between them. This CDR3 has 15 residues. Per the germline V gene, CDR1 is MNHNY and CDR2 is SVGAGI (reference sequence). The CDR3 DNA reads TGTGCCAGCAGTTACGTTGGACAGACTAATGAAAAACTGTTTTTT. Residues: CASSYVGQTNEKLFF.

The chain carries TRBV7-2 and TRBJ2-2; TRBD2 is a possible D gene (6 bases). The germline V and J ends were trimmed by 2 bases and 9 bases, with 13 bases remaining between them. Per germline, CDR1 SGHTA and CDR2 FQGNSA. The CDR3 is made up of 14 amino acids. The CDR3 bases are TGTGCCAGCAGCTTACGGGGAGGTATCCGGGAGCTGTTTTTT. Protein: CASSLRGGIRELFF.

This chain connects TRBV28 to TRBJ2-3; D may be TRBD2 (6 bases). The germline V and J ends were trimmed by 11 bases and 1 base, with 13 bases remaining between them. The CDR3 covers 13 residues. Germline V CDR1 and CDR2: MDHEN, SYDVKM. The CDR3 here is CAGKTGGTDTQYF. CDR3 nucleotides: TGTGCCGGAAAAACGGGGGGCACAGATACGCAGTATTTT. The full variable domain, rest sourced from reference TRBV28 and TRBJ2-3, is DVKVTQSSRYLVKRTGEKVFLECVQDMDHENMFWYRQDPGLGLRLIYFSYDVKMKEKGDIPEGYSVSREKKERFSLILESASTNQTSMYLCAGKTGGTDTQYFGPGTRLTVL.

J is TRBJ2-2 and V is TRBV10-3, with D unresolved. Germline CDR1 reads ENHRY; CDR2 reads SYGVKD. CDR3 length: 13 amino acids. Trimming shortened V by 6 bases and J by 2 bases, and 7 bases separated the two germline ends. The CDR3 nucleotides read TGTGCCATCAGGGGCGTAAACACCGGGGAGCTGTTTTTT. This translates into CAIRGVNTGELFF.

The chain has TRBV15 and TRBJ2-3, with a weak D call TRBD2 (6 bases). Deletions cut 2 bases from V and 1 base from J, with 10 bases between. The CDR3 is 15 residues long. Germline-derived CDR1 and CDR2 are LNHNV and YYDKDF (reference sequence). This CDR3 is CATSRSPGGTDTQYF. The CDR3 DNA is TGTGCCACCAGCAGATCTCCGGGGGGCACAGATACGCAGTATTTT.

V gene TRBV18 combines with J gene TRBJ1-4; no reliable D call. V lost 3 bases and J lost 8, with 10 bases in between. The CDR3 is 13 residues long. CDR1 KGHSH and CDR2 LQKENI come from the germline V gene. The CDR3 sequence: CASSPNAREKLFF. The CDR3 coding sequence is TGTGCCAGCTCACCGAACGCCAGGGAAAAACTGTTTTTT.

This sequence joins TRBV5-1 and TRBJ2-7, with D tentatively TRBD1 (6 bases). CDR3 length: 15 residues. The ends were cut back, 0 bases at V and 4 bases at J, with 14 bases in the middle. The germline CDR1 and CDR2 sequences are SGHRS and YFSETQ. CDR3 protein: CASSLGSTGRYEQYF. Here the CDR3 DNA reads TGCGCCAGCAGCTTGGGCTCGACAGGCCGGTACGAGCAGTACTTC.

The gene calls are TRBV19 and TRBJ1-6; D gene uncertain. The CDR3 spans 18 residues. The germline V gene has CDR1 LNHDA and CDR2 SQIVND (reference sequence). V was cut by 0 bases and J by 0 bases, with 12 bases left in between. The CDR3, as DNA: TGTGCCAGTAGTATAGATCCTGGCACAAGCTCCTATAATTCACCCCTCCACTTT. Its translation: CASSIDPGTSSYNSPLHF.

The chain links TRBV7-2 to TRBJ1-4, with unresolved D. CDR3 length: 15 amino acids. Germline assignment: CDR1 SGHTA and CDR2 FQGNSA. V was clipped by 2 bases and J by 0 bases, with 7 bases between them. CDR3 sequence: CASSLFPATNEKLFF. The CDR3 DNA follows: TGTGCCAGCAGCTTATTTCCTGCAACTAATGAAAAACTGTTTTTT.

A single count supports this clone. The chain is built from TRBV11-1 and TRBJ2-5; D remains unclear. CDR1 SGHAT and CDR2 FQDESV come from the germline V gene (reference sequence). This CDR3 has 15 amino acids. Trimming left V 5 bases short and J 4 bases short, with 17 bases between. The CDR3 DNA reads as TGTGCCAGCAGCAACTCGTGGTCAGCGCGAGAGACCCAGTACTTC. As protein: CASSNSWSARETQYF.

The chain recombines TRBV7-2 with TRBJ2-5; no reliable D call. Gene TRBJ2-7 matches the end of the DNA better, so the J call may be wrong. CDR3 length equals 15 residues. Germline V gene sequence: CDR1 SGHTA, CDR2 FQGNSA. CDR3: CASSLAGSQSYEQYF. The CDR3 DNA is TGTGCCAGCAGCTTAGCCGGATCACAATCCTACGAGCAGTACTTC.

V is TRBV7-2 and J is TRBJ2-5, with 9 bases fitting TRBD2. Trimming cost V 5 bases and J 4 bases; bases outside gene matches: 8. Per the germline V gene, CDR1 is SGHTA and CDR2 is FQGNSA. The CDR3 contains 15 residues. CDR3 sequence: CASSTRRTSAETQYF. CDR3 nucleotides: TGTGCCAGCAGCACCCGAAGGACTAGCGCAGAGACCCAGTACTTC.